The rows below give T cell receptor beta chains drawn from one sample of a study of blood T cell repertoires in COVID-19. Assay used: immunoSEQ multiplex PCR; TCRdb lists only in-frame clones, some missing. This table has tens of thousands of clones, around 94% appearing once. Sequencing used peripheral blood. Receptors were obtained from a man aged 50 to 60 with COVID-19, enrolled during active disease. Each CDR3 is given with its conserved first and last residue. A D gene is named only where the DNA matches it firmly. Clone size appears in some rows only: once, few, many, or a class for an expanded clone.

CDR3nt | CDR3aa | v_gene | abundance | j_gene | d_gene
TGTGCCAGCGCCGGACCTAGCCACTCCTACGAGCAGTACTTC | CASAGPSHSYEQYF | TRBV7-8 | few | TRBJ2-7 | .
TGCGCCAGCAGCCCTGAAGGCACGGGGGCTAATGAAAAACTGTTTTTT | CASSPEGTGANEKLFF | TRBV5-1 | few | TRBJ1-4 | .
TGTGCCAGTAAGACTAGCGGGGGTAGCTCCTACAATGAGCAGTTCTTC | CASKTSGGSSYNEQFF | TRBV19 | . | TRBJ2-1 | TRBD2
TGTGCCATCAGTGTGGTTAGCGGGAGGGCCCTGAACGAGCAGTACTTC | CAISVVSGRALNEQYF | TRBV10-3 | . | TRBJ2-7 | TRBD2
TGTGCCAGCAGCCCAGCGGCGACTAGCACAGATACGCAGTATTTT | CASSPAATSTDTQYF | TRBV11-1 | . | TRBJ2-3 | .
TGTGCCAGCAGCCGCACAGGGGATCAGCCCCAGCATTTT | CASSRTGDQPQHF | TRBV7-9 | . | TRBJ1-5 | TRBD1
TGTGCCAGCAGCCAAGATCTCCGCGGACCGGGACACAACTACGAGCAGTACTTC | CASSQDLRGPGHNYEQYF | TRBV4-2 | once | TRBJ2-7 | .
TGTGCCAGCAGTCGGACAGCGCTTGGGAATCAGCCCCAGCATTTT | CASSRTALGNQPQHF | TRBV6-2/TRBV6-3 | few | TRBJ1-5 | .
TGTGCCAGTACCGTACTAGCGGGCTCCTACAATGAGCAGTTCTTC | CASTVLAGSYNEQFF | TRBV19 | . | TRBJ2-1 | TRBD2
TGTGCCAGTACCCGGGGGGCGAGCTATGGCTACACCTTC | CASTRGASYGYTF | TRBV19 | . | TRBJ1-2 | .
TGTGCCAGCAGTCCCAGAGGGACAGGGGGCAATCAGCCCCAGCATTTT | CASSPRGTGGNQPQHF | TRBV27 | . | TRBJ1-5 | TRBD1
TGCGCCAGCAGCCAACCCCTAGGCCGAGGGGGAGCGCCTGAGCAGTTCTTC | CASSQPLGRGGAPEQFF | TRBV4-1 | . | TRBJ2-1 | .
TGTGCCAGTGACGGCAGGGAAAGCAATCAGCCCCAGCATTTT | CASDGRESNQPQHF | TRBV19 | . | TRBJ1-5 | .
TGTGCCAGCAGCTTTGGTAGCGTCCTTTCCTACGAGCAGTACTTC | CASSFGSVLSYEQYF | TRBV7-2 | once | TRBJ2-7 | .
TGTGCCAGCAGCTTACGAGTAGCGGGAGGGTACGACGAGCAGTACTTC | CASSLRVAGGYDEQYF | TRBV7-2 | once | TRBJ2-7 | TRBD2
TGTGCCAGCAGTTTGGGAGGGAGGGGGACTCCCTACGAGCAGTACTTC | CASSLGGRGTPYEQYF | TRBV28 | . | TRBJ2-7 | .
TGCAGCGCCAGGACAGGGCTCTCTGGAAACACCATATATTTT | CSARTGLSGNTIYF | TRBV29-1 | . | TRBJ1-3 | TRBD1
TGTGCCAGCAGCTTCGGGAGCTCAGATACGCAGTATTTT | CASSFGSSDTQYF | TRBV7-3 | . | TRBJ2-3 | .
TGCGCCAGCAGCTCGGAACAGGGCGATGAAAAACTGTTTTTT | CASSSEQGDEKLFF | TRBV5-1 | . | TRBJ1-4 | .
TGTGCCAGCAGCTTAAGCTTGTCCTCCTACGAGCAGTACTTC | CASSLSLSSYEQYF | TRBV11-2 | once | TRBJ2-7 | .
TGTGCCAGCAGTCCGATTGGGCGGGACCAGCCCCAGCATTTT | CASSPIGRDQPQHF | TRBV27 | . | TRBJ1-5 | .
TGTGCCAGCAGTGTCAATCTCAGAGCGGAGGACTATGGCTACACCTTC | CASSVNLRAEDYGYTF | TRBV6-1 | . | TRBJ1-2 | .
TGTGCCAGCACCACTGGAGGGCTGACCTACGAGCAGTACTTC | CASTTGGLTYEQYF | TRBV7-9 | few | TRBJ2-7 | .
TGTGCCAGCTCAGGATTTCGGACAGCCACCTACGAGCAGTACTTC | CASSGFRTATYEQYF | TRBV18 | . | TRBJ2-7 | .
TGCAGCGTCCGACCGGCAGCGGGAAGCACAGATACGCAGTATTTT | CSVRPAAGSTDTQYF | TRBV29-1 | . | TRBJ2-3 | TRBD2
TGTGCCAGCAGTTACTCGTCGGAGGCCCCTACGTTCACAGATACGCAGTATTTT | CASSYSSEAPTFTDTQYF | TRBV6-2/TRBV6-3 | once | TRBJ2-3 | .
TGTGCCAGCAGTTTATGGGGGACAGGGTCCGAGCAGTACTTC | CASSLWGTGSEQYF | TRBV28 | . | TRBJ2-7 | TRBD1
TGTGCCAGCAGAAGGGACAGGTACTCAGATCAGCCCCAGCATTTT | CASRRDRYSDQPQHF | TRBV6-5 | . | TRBJ1-5 | TRBD1
TGTGCCAGCAGCCACCCCTCGTGGCGGTCCTACAATGAGCAGTTCTTC | CASSHPSWRSYNEQFF | TRBV4-2 | . | TRBJ2-1 | .
TGCGCCAGCAGCTCGCCTCGGGGATTCCAAGAGACCCAGTACTTC | CASSSPRGFQETQYF | TRBV5-1 | . | TRBJ2-5 | .
TGTGCCAGCAGCTTCGGGGAGGCTGGCTACACCTTC | CASSFGEAGYTF | TRBV9 | . | TRBJ1-2 | .
TGTGCCAGCAGTCCAGGGACAGGGGGCCGGTACGAGCAGTACTTC | CASSPGTGGRYEQYF | TRBV6-5 | once | TRBJ2-7 | TRBD1
TGTGCCAGCTCACAGGGGCCCACTGAAGCTTTCTTT | CASSQGPTEAFF | TRBV18 | once | TRBJ1-1 | .
TGTGCCAGCAGCACCCGACTCACAGATACGCAGTATTTT | CASSTRLTDTQYF | TRBV9 | . | TRBJ2-3 | .
TGTGCCAGTAGTTTGGGGACAGGGGGAACTGAAGCTTTCTTT | CASSLGTGGTEAFF | TRBV19 | once | TRBJ1-1 | TRBD1
TGTGCCAGCAGCTCCCCCAGGACAGGGAATGAGCAGTTCTTC | CASSSPRTGNEQFF | TRBV5-4 | . | TRBJ2-1 | TRBD1
TGTGCCAGCAGTGAAGCCACAGGGGGCATAGCTGGAAACACCATATATTTT | CASSEATGGIAGNTIYF | TRBV6-1 | . | TRBJ1-3 | TRBD1
TGTGCCAGCAGCGCCGGGACTAGCGGGAGTGGGTACGAGCAGTACTTC | CASSAGTSGSGYEQYF | TRBV2 | . | TRBJ2-7 | TRBD2
TGTGCCACAACTAGCGGGCCCTACAATGAGCAGTTCTTC | CATTSGPYNEQFF | TRBV12-3/TRBV12-4 | . | TRBJ2-1 | TRBD2
TGTGCCAGCAGTGGGTCGCGGGAGACCCAGTACTTC | CASSGSRETQYF | TRBV6-2/TRBV6-3 | . | TRBJ2-5 | .
TGCGCCAGCAGCTGGACAGGGGCAGAAAAACTGTTTTTT | CASSWTGAEKLFF | TRBV5-1 | few | TRBJ1-4 | TRBD1
TGCACCAGCAGCCAGAGCAAGCTAGCGGGAGGCTCCTACGAGCAGTACTTC | CTSSQSKLAGGSYEQYF | TRBV1 | once | TRBJ2-7 | .
TGTGCCAGCAGCCATAGGGGGGGCAAAGCTTTCTTT | CASSHRGGKAFF | TRBV5-6 | few | TRBJ1-1 | .
TGCGCCAGCAGCCAAGAATCGCTACGGGTCTACAATGAGCAGTTCTTC | CASSQESLRVYNEQFF | TRBV4-3 | few | TRBJ2-1 | .
TGCGCCAGCAGCCGCCAATCGGGACAGGGGGCGGCTTCACCCCTCCACTTT | CASSRQSGQGAASPLHF | TRBV4-1 | . | TRBJ1-6 | TRBD1
TGTGCCAGCAGTCCCAGCGGGATAGGAACAGATACGCAGTATTTT | CASSPSGIGTDTQYF | TRBV7-3 | . | TRBJ2-3 | TRBD2
TGCGCCAGCAGCTTGGGGACTAGCGGGCCCGACAATGAGCAGTTCTTC | CASSLGTSGPDNEQFF | TRBV5-1 | . | TRBJ2-1 | TRBD2
TGTGCCAGCAGTTACTCTGTGTCTAGAGCGGTCGAGCAGTACTTC | CASSYSVSRAVEQYF | TRBV6-5 | . | TRBJ2-7 | .
TGTGCCAGCAACGACCCAGGGGGCCCGGACACCATATATTTT | CASNDPGGPDTIYF | TRBV7-9 | . | TRBJ1-3 | TRBD1
TGTGCCAGCAGCGAGACTAGCGGTAAAGAGACCCAGTACTTC | CASSETSGKETQYF | TRBV7-9 | . | TRBJ2-5 | TRBD2
TGCGCCAGCAGCCCGACAGGGGGAAAAGCTTTCTTT | CASSPTGGKAFF | TRBV5-1 | . | TRBJ1-1 | TRBD1
TGTGCCAGCAGCCCAACTAGCGGGAAATTCTACGAGCAGTACTTC | CASSPTSGKFYEQYF | TRBV14 | . | TRBJ2-7 | TRBD2
TGTGCCAGCAGTGAATATGGAGCGATTGGCGAAGCTTTCTTT | CASSEYGAIGEAFF | TRBV25-1 | . | TRBJ1-1 | .
TGTGCCACCAGCGGTTATGGAGCGCTTGAAGAGACCCAGTACTTC | CATSGYGALEETQYF | TRBV15 | . | TRBJ2-5 | .
TGCGCCAGCAGCTTCTCGCCGGGGCGGGAGGAAACCGAGCAGTACTTC | CASSFSPGREETEQYF | TRBV5-1 | . | TRBJ2-7 | TRBD2
TGTGCCAGCAAGCGAAGCCTCGGGAACACTGAAGCTTTCTTT | CASKRSLGNTEAFF | TRBV6-5 | . | TRBJ1-1 | .
TGCGCCAGCAGCCAGGCCCTGACGGGGGCAACTAATGAAAAACTGTTTTTT | CASSQALTGATNEKLFF | TRBV4-1 | . | TRBJ1-4 | .
TGTGCCAGCAGTTACGGGGGGTCGTTCACTGAAGCTTTCTTT | CASSYGGSFTEAFF | TRBV6-5 | few | TRBJ1-1 | .
. | CASSSSGAPYNEQFF | TRBV6-2/TRBV6-3 | . | TRBJ2-1 | .
TGCGCCAGCACCTCGTATCAGGGCCGAGGAAACAATGAGCAGTTCTTC | CASTSYQGRGNNEQFF | TRBV23-1 | . | TRBJ2-1 | .